This TCR beta chain was recovered during a study of PD-L1 blockade in urothelial cancer (dated by TCRdb to 2016 to 2017). With respect to the entire study: All patients started therapy around 2014 and received atezolizumab 1,200 mg intravenously every 3 weeks. In the same patients, pretreatment tumors underwent whole exome sequencing and RNA sequencing in addition to TCR sequencing. Somatic, immune and clinical correlates of response to PD-L1 blockade with atezolizumab in urothelial cancer were the focus of an exploratory multi-omic analysis. Blood samples were analyzed 3 weeks after the start of treatment (second dose) and 6 weeks after the start of treatment. Durable clinical benefit was achieved by nine patients but not by the remaining 20. Blood samples gave a median of around 140,000 T cells and 88,000 or so unique TCRs, with a median clonality of about 0.078. Pretreatment blood TCR-seq was available for about 28 patients, at least one posttreatment blood collection was obtained for roughly 24 patients, and tumor TCR-seq was available for roughly 24 patients. About 90% of the 29 patients were identified as males with urothelial cancer of bladder origin, and a prior smoking history was reported by 18 of 29 patients. Pretreatment tumor samples, along with matched peripheral blood collected serially before and after atezolizumab treatment, underwent TCR sequencing. Durable clinical benefit was defined as a progression-free survival longer than 6 months, and TCR features were additionally tested against progression-free survival and overall survival. An ECOG performance status of 0 or 1 was recorded for the patients, and 0 to 3 prior chemotherapy regimens had been received by the patients. Points the paper makes about the study in general: Small sample size (n of about 30) and many exploratory analyses mean the results are intended to be hypothesis-generating. A pretreatment peripheral blood TCR clonality below the median was linked to improved progression-free and overall survival. At 3 weeks after the start of treatment, tumor-associated TCR clones in peripheral blood had expanded more in patients with durable benefit (n ≈ 24, p = 0.022).

Read against the paper, the sample's time point label means: peripheral blood 6 weeks after treatment start. The cohort included 25 to 30 patients with locally advanced or metastatic urothelial carcinoma who were treated at Memorial Sloan Kettering on a trial protocol. Peripheral blood mononuclear cells were collected pretreatment and during treatment, with between 1 and 8 total time points obtained per patient. The Qiagen DNeasy Blood extraction kit was used to purify genomic DNA from total PBMCs and tumor samples. PBMCs were collected pretreatment and during treatment, and were isolated and stored as previously described. V ends up 5 bases short and J 6 bases short, with an unmatched junction base count of 12. The germline V gene specifies SGHVS as CDR1 and FQNEAQ as CDR2. There are 17 amino acids in the CDR3, from cysteine to phenylalanine inclusive. Of the read, only the CDR3 DNA is kept; its 51 bases are in frame from base 1.

Synthetic TCR analog templates were spiked into each PCR to estimate absolute template abundance from read counts. The immunoSEQ assay used bias-controlled V and J gene primers to amplify TCRbeta CDR3 regions from genomic DNA. Sequencing of rearranged TCRbeta segments was done at approximately 20X coverage. On the authors' methods: Sequencing errors were corrected by clustering, and CDR3s were annotated against IMGT so that V, D and J genes could be assigned. Out-of-frame and stop-codon sequences were excluded, and only productive TCRbeta rearrangements were used in downstream analyses. Clonality was computed as one minus Shannon entropy normalized by the log of the number of unique productive sequences. Fisher's exact test with Benjamini-Hochberg correction, at a threshold of adjusted p below 0.01, was used to find clones that differed between time points or between blood and tumor. In its TCRdb copy, this immuneACCESS table keeps in-frame sequences only and misses some clones. Where compared with another copy, unresolved V genes explain less than half of these, and the others have no known cause. V and J calls and clone size follow that table, whereas D and trimming were derived from the DNA. Across this sample there are about 36,000 clones, with around 84% seen only once. Under 12% of the sample rests with the top ten.

On this clone itself: Its antigen is not yet known. Per-base qualities were not stored, and no clone one base away is much larger.

This specimen consisted of PBMCs, obtained around atezolizumab (anti-PD-L1) treatment. Here the chain combines TRBV7-8 and TRBJ2-1; 11 central bases correspond to TRBD2. The sequence derives from a man in his forties with urothelial cancer. The DNA sequence reads TGTGCCAGCAGCCCCCGGCGAGTAGCGGGAGGGGCCAATGAGCAGTTCTTC. It codes for CASSPRRVAGGANEQFF.